The rows below give T cell receptor beta chains drawn from one sample of a study of T cell responses to AZD1222 COVID-19 vaccine. This table comes from immunoSEQ multiplex PCR, and its TCRdb copy is limited to in-frame clones, with some not included. The repertoire holds 110,000 or so clones, with roughly 89% as singletons. Sequences were derived from peripheral blood, sampled on day 0 of AZD1222 vaccination. All receptors derive from an adult in good health. Each CDR3 is given with its conserved first and last residue. A D gene is named only where the DNA matches it firmly. A row's size may be missing; if present it is once, few, many or a size class.

size: NA
D: NA
V: TRBV10-3
J: TRBJ1-2
CDR3: CAARRGGGYTF
DNA: TGTGCCGCCCGGAGGGGGGGAGGCTACACCTTC

size: NA
D: NA
V: TRBV10-3
J: TRBJ1-4
CDR3: CATTQGSNEKLFF
DNA: TGTGCCACCACACAGGGATCTAATGAAAAACTGTTTTTT

size: NA
D: NA
V: TRBV5-8
J: TRBJ2-7
CDR3: CASSWTVYEQYF
DNA: TGTGCCAGCAGCTGGACAGTCTACGAGCAGTACTTC

size: NA
D: TRBD2
V: TRBV6-6
J: TRBJ2-7
CDR3: CASSYSASGDAYEQYF
DNA: TGTGCCAGCAGTTACTCGGCTAGCGGGGATGCCTACGAGCAGTACTTC

size: NA
D: TRBD2
V: TRBV27
J: TRBJ2-7
CDR3: CASSGTSGTYEQYF
DNA: TGTGCCAGCAGTGGGACTAGCGGAACTTACGAGCAGTACTTC

size: NA
D: NA
V: TRBV18
J: TRBJ1-6
CDR3: CASSPAPPGRNSPLHF
DNA: TGTGCCAGCTCACCAGCCCCCCCGGGCCGAAATTCACCCCTCCACTTT

size: NA
D: NA
V: TRBV5-1
J: TRBJ2-5
CDR3: CASRNRGAETQYF
DNA: TGCGCCAGCAGAAATAGGGGCGCTGAGACCCAGTACTTC

size: once
D: NA
V: TRBV21-1
J: TRBJ1-6
CDR3: CASSKLSSYNSPLHF
DNA: TGTGCCAGCAGCAAACTGAGCTCCTATAATTCACCCCTCCACTTT

size: NA
D: TRBD1
V: TRBV19
J: TRBJ1-4
CDR3: CASSIANQGQGGEKLFF
DNA: TGTGCCAGTAGTATAGCCAACCAGGGACAGGGAGGAGAAAAACTGTTTTTT

size: NA
D: NA
V: TRBV3-1/TRBV3-2
J: TRBJ2-1
CDR3: CASSQMGLGSEQFF
DNA: TGTGCCAGCAGCCAAATGGGCTTAGGGTCTGAGCAGTTCTTC

size: NA
D: NA
V: TRBV5-6
J: TRBJ2-7
CDR3: CASSSLWAPYEQYF
DNA: TGTGCCAGCAGCTCCCTGTGGGCCCCCTACGAGCAGTACTTC

size: NA
D: NA
V: TRBV5-4
J: TRBJ2-1
CDR3: CASRRERMGGEQFF
DNA: TGTGCCAGCAGAAGGGAGAGGATGGGGGGCGAGCAGTTCTTC

size: NA
D: NA
V: TRBV7-2
J: TRBJ1-6
CDR3: CASSTQEGSPLHF
DNA: TGTGCCAGCAGCACCCAAGAAGGATCACCCCTCCACTTT

size: NA
D: NA
V: TRBV7-9
J: TRBJ2-1
CDR3: CASSFLDLSYNEQFF
DNA: TGTGCCAGCAGCTTCTTGGATCTCTCCTACAATGAGCAGTTCTTC

size: NA
D: NA
V: TRBV12-1
J: TRBJ2-4
CDR3: CASSEDPKVAKNIQYF
DNA: TGTGCCAGCAGCGAAGACCCCAAGGTGGCCAAAAACATTCAGTACTTC

size: few
D: NA
V: TRBV12-3/TRBV12-4
J: TRBJ2-7
CDR3: CASSPGVLYEQYF
DNA: TGTGCCAGCAGTCCTGGGGTTCTCTACGAGCAGTACTTC

size: NA
D: NA
V: TRBV2
J: TRBJ2-1
CDR3: CASSVVGGYHEQFF
DNA: TGTGCCAGCAGTGTAGTAGGGGGGTATCATGAGCAGTTCTTC

size: NA
D: NA
V: TRBV18
J: TRBJ2-5
CDR3: CASSLAEETQYF
DNA: TGTGCCAGCTCACTGGCAGAAGAGACCCAGTACTTC

size: NA
D: NA
V: TRBV7-2
J: TRBJ1-5
CDR3: CASSRTADQPQHF
DNA: TGTGCCAGCAGCCGGACAGCAGATCAGCCCCAGCATTTT

size: once
D: NA
V: TRBV11-2
J: TRBJ2-6
CDR3: CASSRGDGFSGANVLTF
DNA: TGTGCCAGCAGCCGAGGGGACGGCTTCTCTGGGGCCAACGTCCTGACTTTC

size: once
D: NA
V: TRBV20-1
J: TRBJ1-1
CDR3: CSASAVEAFF
DNA: TGCAGTGCTAGCGCAGTCGAAGCTTTCTTT

size: NA
D: NA
V: TRBV2
J: TRBJ1-4
CDR3: CASCRGLNEKLFF
DNA: TGTGCCAGCTGCAGGGGCCTTAATGAAAAACTGTTTTTT

size: NA
D: NA
V: TRBV5-1
J: TRBJ1-2
CDR3: CASSLGQGLGGYTF
DNA: TGCGCCAGCAGCTTGGGCCAGGGGTTAGGAGGCTACACCTTC

size: NA
D: TRBD1
V: TRBV27
J: TRBJ1-5
CDR3: CASSYRPGGDQPQHF
DNA: TGTGCCAGCAGTTATAGGCCAGGGGGGGATCAGCCCCAGCATTTT

size: NA
D: NA
V: TRBV2
J: TRBJ2-1
CDR3: CASSEGWQNEQFF
DNA: TGTGCCAGCAGTGAAGGGTGGCAGAATGAGCAGTTCTTC

size: many
D: NA
V: TRBV5-1
J: TRBJ2-7
CDR3: CASSRPGVEQYF
DNA: TGCGCCAGCTCCCGCCCAGGGGTAGAGCAGTACTTC

size: NA
D: NA
V: TRBV4-1
J: TRBJ2-1
CDR3: CASSPTGRYNEQFF
DNA: TGCGCCAGCAGCCCCACGGGTCGCTACAATGAGCAGTTCTTC

size: NA
D: TRBD1
V: TRBV28
J: TRBJ1-1
CDR3: CASSAGDRGAEAFF
DNA: TGTGCCAGCAGCGCGGGAGACAGGGGCGCTGAAGCTTTCTTT

size: NA
D: TRBD1
V: TRBV7-8
J: TRBJ1-5
CDR3: CASSLDRGYQPQHF
DNA: TGTGCCAGCAGCTTAGACAGGGGGTATCAGCCCCAGCATTTT

size: NA
D: TRBD2
V: TRBV3-1/TRBV3-2
J: TRBJ2-3
CDR3: CASSQDLAGGPSTDTQYF
DNA: TGTGCCAGCAGCCAAGATCTAGCGGGAGGCCCGAGCACAGATACGCAGTATTTT

size: once
D: NA
V: TRBV20-1
J: TRBJ1-1
CDR3: CSLQGNPEAFF
DNA: TGCAGCTTACAGGGTAATCCTGAAGCTTTCTTT

size: NA
D: TRBD1
V: TRBV19
J: TRBJ2-7
CDR3: CASTTGGPSYEQYF
DNA: TGTGCCAGTACAACAGGGGGACCCTCCTACGAGCAGTACTTC

size: NA
D: TRBD2
V: TRBV24-1
J: TRBJ2-3
CDR3: CATSDPSRTSGRTVDTQYF
DNA: TGTGCCACCAGTGACCCAAGTAGGACTAGCGGGAGAACGGTGGATACGCAGTATTTT